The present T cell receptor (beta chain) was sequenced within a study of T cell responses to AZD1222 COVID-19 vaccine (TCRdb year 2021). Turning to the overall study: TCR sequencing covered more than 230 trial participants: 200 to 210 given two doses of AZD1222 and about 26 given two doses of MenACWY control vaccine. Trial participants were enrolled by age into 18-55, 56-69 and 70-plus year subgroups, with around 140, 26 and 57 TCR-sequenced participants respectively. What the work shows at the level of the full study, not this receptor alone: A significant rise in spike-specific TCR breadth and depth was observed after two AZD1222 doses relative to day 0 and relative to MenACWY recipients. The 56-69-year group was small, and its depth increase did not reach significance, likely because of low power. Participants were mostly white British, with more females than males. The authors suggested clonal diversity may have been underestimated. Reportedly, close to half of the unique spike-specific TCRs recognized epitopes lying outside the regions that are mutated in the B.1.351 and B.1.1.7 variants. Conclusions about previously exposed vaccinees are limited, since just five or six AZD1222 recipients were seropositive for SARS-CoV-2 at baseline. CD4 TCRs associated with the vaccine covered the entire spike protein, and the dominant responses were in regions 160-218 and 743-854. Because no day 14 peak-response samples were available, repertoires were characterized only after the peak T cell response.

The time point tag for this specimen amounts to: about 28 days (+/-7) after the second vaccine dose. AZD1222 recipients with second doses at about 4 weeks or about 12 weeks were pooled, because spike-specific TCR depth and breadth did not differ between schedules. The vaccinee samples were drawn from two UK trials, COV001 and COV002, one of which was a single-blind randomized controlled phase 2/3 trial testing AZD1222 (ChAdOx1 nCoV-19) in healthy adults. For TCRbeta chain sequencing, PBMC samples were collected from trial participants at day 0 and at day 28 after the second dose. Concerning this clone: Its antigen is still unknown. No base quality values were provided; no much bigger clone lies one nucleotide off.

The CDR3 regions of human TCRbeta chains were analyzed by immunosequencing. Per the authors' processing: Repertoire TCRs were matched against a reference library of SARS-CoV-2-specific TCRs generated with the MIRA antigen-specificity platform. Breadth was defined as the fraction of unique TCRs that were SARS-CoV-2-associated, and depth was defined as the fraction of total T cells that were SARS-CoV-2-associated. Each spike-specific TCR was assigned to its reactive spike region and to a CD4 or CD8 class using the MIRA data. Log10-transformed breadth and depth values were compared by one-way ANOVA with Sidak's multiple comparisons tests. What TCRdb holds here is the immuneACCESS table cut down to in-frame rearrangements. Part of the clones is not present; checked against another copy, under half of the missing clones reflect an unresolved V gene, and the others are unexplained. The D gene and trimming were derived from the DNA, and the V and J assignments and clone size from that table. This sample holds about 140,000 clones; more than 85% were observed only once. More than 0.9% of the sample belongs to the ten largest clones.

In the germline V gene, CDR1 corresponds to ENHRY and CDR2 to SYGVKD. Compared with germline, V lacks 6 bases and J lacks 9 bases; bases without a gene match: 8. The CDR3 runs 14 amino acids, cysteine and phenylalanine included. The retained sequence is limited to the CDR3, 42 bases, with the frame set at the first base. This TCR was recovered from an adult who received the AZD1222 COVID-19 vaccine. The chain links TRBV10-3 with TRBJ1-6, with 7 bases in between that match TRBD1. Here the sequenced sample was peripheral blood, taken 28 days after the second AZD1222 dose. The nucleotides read TGTGCCATCAGATCGACAGGGATAAGTTCACCCCTCCACTTT. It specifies CAIRSTGISSPLHF.